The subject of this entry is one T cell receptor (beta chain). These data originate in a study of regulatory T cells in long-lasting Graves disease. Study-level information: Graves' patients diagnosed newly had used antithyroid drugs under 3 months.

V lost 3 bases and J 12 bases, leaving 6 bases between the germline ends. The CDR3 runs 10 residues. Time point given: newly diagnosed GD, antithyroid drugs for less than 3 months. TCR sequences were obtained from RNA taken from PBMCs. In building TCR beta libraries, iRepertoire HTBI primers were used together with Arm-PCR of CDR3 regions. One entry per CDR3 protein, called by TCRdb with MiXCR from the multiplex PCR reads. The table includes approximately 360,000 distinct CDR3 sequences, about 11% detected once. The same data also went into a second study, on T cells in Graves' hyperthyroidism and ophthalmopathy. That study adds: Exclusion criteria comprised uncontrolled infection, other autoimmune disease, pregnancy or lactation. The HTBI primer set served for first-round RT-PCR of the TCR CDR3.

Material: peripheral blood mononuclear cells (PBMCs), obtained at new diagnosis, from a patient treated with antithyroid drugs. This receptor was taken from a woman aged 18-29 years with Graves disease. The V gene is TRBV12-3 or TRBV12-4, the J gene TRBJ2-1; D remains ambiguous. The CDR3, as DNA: TGTGCCAGCAGTTTTTCTGTGCAGTTCTTC. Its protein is CASSFSVQFF.